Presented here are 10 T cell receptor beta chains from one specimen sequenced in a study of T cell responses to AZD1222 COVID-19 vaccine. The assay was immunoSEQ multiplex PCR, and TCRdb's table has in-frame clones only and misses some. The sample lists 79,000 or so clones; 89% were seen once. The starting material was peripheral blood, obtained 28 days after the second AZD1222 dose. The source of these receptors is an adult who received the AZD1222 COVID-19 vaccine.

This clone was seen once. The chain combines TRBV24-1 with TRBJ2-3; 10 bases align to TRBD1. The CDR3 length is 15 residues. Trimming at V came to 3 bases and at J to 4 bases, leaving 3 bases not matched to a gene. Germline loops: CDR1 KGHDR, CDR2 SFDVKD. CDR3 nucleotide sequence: TGTGCCACCAGTGATGGGGACAGGGGTGCAGATACGCAGTATTTT. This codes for CATSDGDRGADTQYF.

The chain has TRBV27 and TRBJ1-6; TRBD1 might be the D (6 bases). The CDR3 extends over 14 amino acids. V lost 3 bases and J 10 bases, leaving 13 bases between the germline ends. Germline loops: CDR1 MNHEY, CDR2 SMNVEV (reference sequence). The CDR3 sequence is CASSFHRVKSPLHF. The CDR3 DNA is TGTGCCAGCAGTTTTCACAGGGTGAAATCACCCCTCCACTTT.

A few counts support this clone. For the CDR3, the DNA is TGCGCCAGCAGCTTTGGTGGGGGGAAGAACACTGAAGCTTTCTTT. Its protein product is CASSFGGGKNTEAFF. The J gene is TRBJ1-1, the V gene TRBV5-1; tentative D call: TRBD1 (5 bases). CDR1 is SGHRS and CDR2 is YFSETQ in the germline V gene. This CDR3 is built from 15 residues. Trimming removed 2 bases at V and 1 base at J, with 12 bases between.

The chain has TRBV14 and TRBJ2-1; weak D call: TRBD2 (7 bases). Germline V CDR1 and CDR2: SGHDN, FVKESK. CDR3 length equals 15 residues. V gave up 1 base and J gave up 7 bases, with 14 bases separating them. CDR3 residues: CASSQVEGGPNEQFF. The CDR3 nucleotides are TGTGCCAGCAGCCAAGTGGAGGGGGGGCCGAATGAGCAGTTCTTC.

CDR3 coding DNA: TGCGCCAGCAGATCGGGACTAGCGGGGAGCAATACGCAGTATTTT. Protein: CASRSGLAGSNTQYF. The chain uses TRBV4-1 and TRBJ2-3; 13 bases are shared with TRBD2. The CDR3 totals 15 residues. Trimming took 6 bases from V and 7 from J; bases not matched to a gene: 7. Per germline, CDR1 MGHRA and CDR2 YSYEKL.

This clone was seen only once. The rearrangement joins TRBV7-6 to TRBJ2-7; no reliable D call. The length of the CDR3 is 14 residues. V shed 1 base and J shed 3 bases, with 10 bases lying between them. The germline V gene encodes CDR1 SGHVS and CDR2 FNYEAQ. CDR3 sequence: CASSLGEGLYEQYF. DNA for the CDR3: TGTGCCAGCAGCTTAGGGGAAGGGCTCTACGAGCAGTACTTC. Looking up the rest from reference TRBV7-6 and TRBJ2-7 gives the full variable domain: GAGVSQSPRYKVTKRGQDVALRCDPISGHVSLYWYRQALGQGPEFLTYFNYEAQQDKSGLPNDRFSAERPEGSISTLTIQRTEQRDSAMYRCASSLGEGLYEQYFGPGTRLTVT.

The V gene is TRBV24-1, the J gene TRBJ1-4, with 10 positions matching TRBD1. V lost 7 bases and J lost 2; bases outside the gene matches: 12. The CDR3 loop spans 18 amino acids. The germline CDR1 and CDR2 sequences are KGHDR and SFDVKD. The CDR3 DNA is TGTGCCACCAGAGACCCCGAGACAGGGGGCCAGACTAATGAAAAACTGTTTTTT. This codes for CATRDPETGGQTNEKLFF.

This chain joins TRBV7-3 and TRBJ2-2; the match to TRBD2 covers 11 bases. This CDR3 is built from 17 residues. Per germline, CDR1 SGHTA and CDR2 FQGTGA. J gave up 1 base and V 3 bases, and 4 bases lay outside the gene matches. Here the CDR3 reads CASSFLGLAGNTGELFF. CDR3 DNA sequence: TGTGCCAGCAGCTTCCTAGGACTAGCGGGGAACACCGGGGAGCTGTTTTTT.

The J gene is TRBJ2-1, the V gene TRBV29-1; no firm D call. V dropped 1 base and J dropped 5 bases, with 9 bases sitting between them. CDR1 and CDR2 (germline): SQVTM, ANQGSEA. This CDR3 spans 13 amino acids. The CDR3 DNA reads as TGCAGCGTTGAAGGAAGCCAAGACAATGAGCAGTTCTTC. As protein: CSVEGSQDNEQFF.

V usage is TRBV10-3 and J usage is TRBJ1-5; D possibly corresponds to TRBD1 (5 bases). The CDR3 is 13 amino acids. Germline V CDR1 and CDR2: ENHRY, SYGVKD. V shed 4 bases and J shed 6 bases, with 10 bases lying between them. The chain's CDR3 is CAISGGEGQPQHF. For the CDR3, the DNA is TGTGCCATCAGTGGAGGGGAAGGTCAGCCCCAGCATTTT.